This TCR beta chain was retrieved from a study of blood T cell repertoires in COVID-19. Looking at the study overall: Samples came from the United States, Italy and Spain, spanning acute and convalescent COVID-19. In each case, the material was cDNA or gDNA derived from T cells, B-cell-depleted T cells, or PBMCs.

The length of the CDR3 is 11 residues. V was trimmed by 4 bases and J by 2 bases, leaving 6 bases between them. Germline assignment: CDR1 SQVTM and CDR2 ANQGSEA. Methods used by the authors: For nucleated cells, counts were estimated from reference gene primer amplification. TCRdb's table, derived via immunoSEQ multiplex PCR, lists solely in-frame clones and lacks some. V and J calls and clone size are those listed in that table; D and trimming were worked out from the DNA. This table has under 200,000 clones, less than 90% appearing once. Sample: peripheral blood. J is TRBJ2-7 and V is TRBV29-1; D possibly corresponds to TRBD1 (6 bases). The origin of this receptor is a woman in her seventies with acute or convalescent COVID-19. The CDR3 loop is CSVGQAYEQYF. The CDR3 DNA sequence: TGCAGCGTTGGACAGGCCTACGAGCAGTACTTC.